This T cell receptor (beta chain) is from a study of blood T cell repertoires in COVID-19 (dated by TCRdb to about 2020). With respect to the entire study: Collaborator samples came from the United States, Italy and Spain and covered acute and convalescent phases of COVID-19. The prospective study material was composed of cDNA or gDNA derived from T cells, B-cell-depleted T cells, or PBMCs. Sample metadata almost always included a de-identified subject ID, COVID-19 status, age in years and sex. Where available, HLA class I and class II types were taken from metadata supplied by the sample provider and were not determined by assay-based typing. The samples were drawn from two sources: the first 160 participants of the ongoing ImmuneRACE study, and about 1,300 subjects contributed by 6 global collaborators. Subjects who had been exposed to COVID-19, were actively infected with it, or had recovered from it provided the deeply sampled blood TCRbeta repertoires that made up the dataset. The repertoires were released in a freely available public database meant as a resource for research on the immune response to SARS-CoV-2. Points the paper makes about the study in general: The quantity of clinical and demographic metadata differed by source and by participant and was supplied without curation.

TCRbeta CDR3 regions were amplified from genomic DNA by means of the immunoSEQ Assay, a bias-controlled multiplex PCR. Turning to the authors' computational methods: Within the assay, amplification of reference gene primers was used to estimate how many nucleated cells each sample contained. To quantify the absolute abundance of each unique TCRbeta CDR3 rearrangement, sequence reads were collapsed and filtered. For each sample, productive Simpson clonality was calculated as the square root of Simpson's diversity index over productive rearrangements. As stored in TCRdb, this immuneACCESS dataset retains in-frame rearrangements with V and J assigned. A fraction of the clones does not appear; measured against another copy, unresolved V genes explain less than half of the discrepancy, and the remainder lacks a known reason. That table is the source of V, J and clone size, and D and trimming were worked out from the DNA. For this sample there are about 24,000 clones; approximately 80% appear just once. The top ten clonotypes cover 2% to 2.5% of the sample.

As to this clone: The antigen this receptor binds is unknown. It has no much larger one-base neighbor in the sample; base qualities were not kept.

The germline V gene yields SGDLS for CDR1 and YYNGEE for CDR2. Its CDR3 holds 15 amino acids, cysteine through phenylalanine. The read is trimmed to its CDR3 DNA, 45 bases read in frame from base 1. Trimmed from V: 4 bases; trimmed from J: 7 bases; junction bases lacking a gene match: 11. One collaborating source in Seattle enrolled patients while the patients were actively infected and followed the patients over time throughout the course of disease. Collaborating institutions collected whole blood in K2EDTA tubes following their own protocols. For TCRbeta analysis, collaborators shipped samples in one of three forms: frozen whole blood, isolated PBMCs, or DNA extracted from either of those sample types.

This receptor was obtained from a woman aged 70-85 years with COVID-19, enrolled during active disease. The chain links TRBV9 with TRBJ1-2; 9 central bases correspond to TRBD1. The sequenced sample consisted of peripheral blood. The CDR3 reads CASSPAPGTGIGYTF. In nucleotide form, the sequence is TGTGCCAGCAGCCCCGCCCCCGGGACAGGGATTGGCTACACCTTC.